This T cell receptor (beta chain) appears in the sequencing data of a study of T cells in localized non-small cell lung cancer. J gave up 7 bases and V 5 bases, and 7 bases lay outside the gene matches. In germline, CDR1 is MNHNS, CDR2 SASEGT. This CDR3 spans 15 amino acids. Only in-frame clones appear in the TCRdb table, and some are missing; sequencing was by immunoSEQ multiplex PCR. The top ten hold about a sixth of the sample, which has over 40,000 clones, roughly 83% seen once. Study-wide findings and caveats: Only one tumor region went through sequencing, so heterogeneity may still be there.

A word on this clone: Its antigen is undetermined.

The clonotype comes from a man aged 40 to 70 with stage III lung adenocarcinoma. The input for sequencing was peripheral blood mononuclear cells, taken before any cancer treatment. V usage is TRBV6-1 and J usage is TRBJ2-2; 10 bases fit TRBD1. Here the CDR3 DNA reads TGTGCCAGCAGTAGCCGGGACAGGGGTGGCGGGGAGCTGTTTTTT. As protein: CASSSRDRGGGELFF.